The source of this T cell receptor beta chain is a study of lymphopenia after photon versus proton radiotherapy. This CDR3 has 14 residues. V was clipped by 8 bases and J by 7 bases; unmatched bases: 11. Germline V gives CDR1 MNHEY, CDR2 SVGAGI. Clones were read by immunoSEQ multiplex PCR, and TCRdb kept only the in-frame ones, dropping some. In the table there are tens of thousands of clones, roughly 92% of which are singletons. This chain uses TRBV6-5 with TRBJ2-3, with TRBD2 matching over 8 bases. The clonotype originates from a man aged 60 to 75 with cholangiocarcinoma. This sample comprised peripheral blood, obtained from a patient treated with photon-based radiotherapy. CDR3 sequence reads: CASSLGGDRNTQYF. The DNA for the CDR3 is TGTGCCAGCTCCCTCGGGGGGGATCGGAATACGCAGTATTTT.